A selection of T cell receptor beta chains follows, all from one sample in a study of OX40 agonist ivuxolimab in advanced cancers. Generated by immunoSEQ multiplex PCR, the TCRdb table keeps only in-frame clones and is missing some. The table includes around 70,000 clones, approximately 92% detected once. The sample here was CD4+ or CD8+ T cells sorted from blood, taken in a trial of the OX40 agonist ivuxolimab. These receptors all come from an adult with an advanced solid tumor such as melanoma, head and neck, liver or kidney cancer. The CDR3 runs from the conserved cysteine through the conserved F or W. A D gene is named only where the DNA matches it firmly. Not all rows give a size; the values are once, few, many and, for expanded clones, a class.

j_call: TRBJ1-5; v_call: TRBV7-9; d_call: TRBD1; clone_size: -; cdr3_nt: TGTGCCAGCAGCTTAGGACAGGGGTCCAATCAGCCCCAGCATTTT; cdr3_aa: CASSLGQGSNQPQHF
j_call: TRBJ2-1; v_call: TRBV6-1; d_call: -; clone_size: -; cdr3_nt: TGTGCCAGCAGTGAAAGTTTCTACAATGAGCAGTTCTTC; cdr3_aa: CASSESFYNEQFF
j_call: TRBJ1-6; v_call: TRBV21-1; d_call: -; clone_size: -; cdr3_nt: TGTGCCAGCAGCGGTAATACCGGGACCTATAATTCACCCCTCCACTTT; cdr3_aa: CASSGNTGTYNSPLHF
j_call: TRBJ1-1; v_call: TRBV28; d_call: TRBD1; clone_size: -; cdr3_nt: TGTGCCAGCAGTCATACCGGGACAGGGGTCTTAAACACTGAAGCTTTCTTT; cdr3_aa: CASSHTGTGVLNTEAFF
j_call: TRBJ2-2; v_call: TRBV9; d_call: TRBD1; clone_size: once; cdr3_nt: TGTGCCAGCAGCCGTTCCGGGACAGCCAACACCGGGGAGCTGTTTTTT; cdr3_aa: CASSRSGTANTGELFF
j_call: TRBJ1-2; v_call: TRBV7-2; d_call: -; clone_size: -; cdr3_nt: TGTGCCAGCAGCCGGGGACAACCTGCCTATGGCTACACCTTC; cdr3_aa: CASSRGQPAYGYTF
j_call: TRBJ1-4; v_call: TRBV19; d_call: -; clone_size: -; cdr3_nt: TGTGCCAGTAGTACGTCAGCCGCAACTAATGAAAAACTGTTTTTT; cdr3_aa: CASSTSAATNEKLFF
j_call: TRBJ2-2; v_call: TRBV11-3; d_call: TRBD1; clone_size: -; cdr3_nt: TGTGCCAGCAGCCCCGGGACAGTCAGGGGGGAGCTGTTTTTT; cdr3_aa: CASSPGTVRGELFF
j_call: TRBJ1-2; v_call: TRBV6-1; d_call: -; clone_size: -; cdr3_nt: TGTGCCAGCAGGGCCCCCCGGGTACGGTATGGCTACACCTTC; cdr3_aa: CASRAPRVRYGYTF
j_call: TRBJ1-5; v_call: TRBV6-5; d_call: -; clone_size: -; cdr3_nt: TGTGCCAGCAGTTACTCAGGCAGTCTAAATCAGCCCCAGCATTTT; cdr3_aa: CASSYSGSLNQPQHF
j_call: TRBJ2-5; v_call: TRBV6-5; d_call: -; clone_size: -; cdr3_nt: TGTGCCAGCAGAGAAAACAGGGTGGGGACCCAGTACTTC; cdr3_aa: CASRENRVGTQYF
j_call: TRBJ1-5; v_call: TRBV2; d_call: -; clone_size: once; cdr3_nt: TGTGCCAGCAGTGAAGAGCGAACCTTCTGGCCCCAGCATTTT; cdr3_aa: CASSEERTFWPQHF
j_call: TRBJ1-5; v_call: TRBV4-1; d_call: -; clone_size: few; cdr3_nt: TGCGCCAGCAGCCAAAGAGACAATCAGCCCCAGCATTTT; cdr3_aa: CASSQRDNQPQHF
j_call: TRBJ1-6; v_call: TRBV6-5; d_call: -; clone_size: -; cdr3_nt: TGTGCCAGCAGGGGGACGGCGGAGGGTTGGTCACCCCTCCACTTT; cdr3_aa: CASRGTAEGWSPLHF
j_call: TRBJ1-1; v_call: TRBV25-1; d_call: TRBD1; clone_size: -; cdr3_nt: TGTGCCAGCAGTCGGGACAGGGGTAGATTGCGGACTGAAGCTTTCTTT; cdr3_aa: CASSRDRGRLRTEAFF
j_call: TRBJ2-5; v_call: TRBV7-3; d_call: -; clone_size: -; cdr3_nt: TGTGCCAGCAGCTTACAGGCCCCCAGACCGGAGACCCAGTACTTC; cdr3_aa: CASSLQAPRPETQYF
j_call: TRBJ2-3; v_call: TRBV4-2; d_call: TRBD2; clone_size: -; cdr3_nt: TGTGCCAGCAGACGAAGCGGGGTTAGCACAGATACGCAGTATTTT; cdr3_aa: CASRRSGVSTDTQYF
j_call: TRBJ2-7; v_call: TRBV11-2; d_call: -; clone_size: -; cdr3_nt: TGTGCCAGCAGCCCCATGGACAGACCTTCGGGGGAGCAGTACTTC; cdr3_aa: CASSPMDRPSGEQYF
j_call: TRBJ1-6; v_call: TRBV15; d_call: TRBD1; clone_size: -; cdr3_nt: TGTGCCACCAGCCTTAGACAGGGGGCGCTTTCTAATTCACCCCTCCACTTT; cdr3_aa: CATSLRQGALSNSPLHF
j_call: TRBJ2-5; v_call: TRBV27; d_call: -; clone_size: -; cdr3_nt: TGTGCCAGCATTGAGGAGACCCAGTACTTC; cdr3_aa: CASIEETQYF
j_call: TRBJ1-4; v_call: TRBV10-2; d_call: -; clone_size: -; cdr3_nt: TGCGCCAGCAGTGACTGGGGTAGTAATGAAAAACTGTTTTTT; cdr3_aa: CASSDWGSNEKLFF
j_call: TRBJ2-5; v_call: TRBV5-1; d_call: -; clone_size: -; cdr3_nt: TGCGCCAGCAGCTTTCTTAGGGGGGGACAGACTAAAGAGACCCAGTACTTC; cdr3_aa: CASSFLRGGQTKETQYF
j_call: TRBJ1-2; v_call: TRBV2; d_call: -; clone_size: -; cdr3_nt: TGTGCCAGCAGTGAAGGGGAACAGGGCGACGGCTACACCTTC; cdr3_aa: CASSEGEQGDGYTF
j_call: TRBJ1-2; v_call: TRBV18; d_call: -; clone_size: -; cdr3_nt: TGTGCCAGCTCACCTCAGAACAACTATGGCTACACCTTC; cdr3_aa: CASSPQNNYGYTF
j_call: TRBJ2-7; v_call: TRBV6-1; d_call: TRBD1; clone_size: -; cdr3_nt: TGTGCCAGCAGAGAGACAGGGGGCGTTTACGAGCAGTACTTC; cdr3_aa: CASRETGGVYEQYF
j_call: TRBJ2-1; v_call: TRBV12-5; d_call: TRBD2; clone_size: -; cdr3_nt: TGTGCTAGTGGTCCCACTAGCGGGGAGGTTCATGAGCAGTTCTTC; cdr3_aa: CASGPTSGEVHEQFF
j_call: TRBJ2-5; v_call: TRBV7-9; d_call: -; clone_size: -; cdr3_nt: TGTGCCAGCAGCTCCATTGAGGGCGGGTTTGAGACCCAGTACTTC; cdr3_aa: CASSSIEGGFETQYF
j_call: TRBJ1-1; v_call: TRBV6-5; d_call: TRBD1; clone_size: -; cdr3_nt: TGTGCCAGCAGAGGGGGACAGATTCTTAACACTGAAGCTTTCTTT; cdr3_aa: CASRGGQILNTEAFF
j_call: TRBJ1-2; v_call: TRBV5-5; d_call: TRBD1; clone_size: -; cdr3_nt: TGTGCCAGCAGCTCGGACAGGGGGCCGGTCGCTTCCTACACCTTC; cdr3_aa: CASSSDRGPVASYTF
j_call: TRBJ2-1; v_call: TRBV18; d_call: -; clone_size: -; cdr3_nt: TGTGCCAGCTCACCACCGGGCAGGGCCGACAATGAGCAGTTCTTC; cdr3_aa: CASSPPGRADNEQFF
j_call: TRBJ1-5; v_call: TRBV2; d_call: TRBD1; clone_size: -; cdr3_nt: TGTGCCAGCAGTGGGGACAGGGGGGCGCCCCAGCATTTT; cdr3_aa: CASSGDRGAPQHF
j_call: TRBJ1-4; v_call: TRBV6-1; d_call: -; clone_size: -; cdr3_nt: TGTGCCAGCAGTGAAAGGTTATCGGGGGGTCCTAATGAAAAACTGTTTTTT; cdr3_aa: CASSERLSGGPNEKLFF
j_call: TRBJ2-1; v_call: TRBV7-2; d_call: -; clone_size: -; cdr3_nt: TGTGCCAGCAGCTGGCGGGACCCAGCATTAGAGCAGTTCTTC; cdr3_aa: CASSWRDPALEQFF
j_call: TRBJ2-3; v_call: TRBV4-1; d_call: TRBD2; clone_size: -; cdr3_nt: TGCGCCAGCAGCCAATTTGTGGGAGGGTTCACAGATACGCAGTATTTT; cdr3_aa: CASSQFVGGFTDTQYF
j_call: TRBJ2-7; v_call: TRBV5-1; d_call: TRBD1; clone_size: -; cdr3_nt: TGCGCCAGCAGCATTGCAGGGGGTTTTTCCTACGAGCAGTACTTC; cdr3_aa: CASSIAGGFSYEQYF
j_call: TRBJ1-1; v_call: TRBV23-1; d_call: -; clone_size: -; cdr3_nt: TGCGCCAGCAGTCAATGGGCCCCGAACACTGAAGCTTTCTTT; cdr3_aa: CASSQWAPNTEAFF
j_call: TRBJ1-1; v_call: TRBV28; d_call: -; clone_size: once; cdr3_nt: TGTGCCAGCAGTGGGTCCCGCACTGAAGCTTTCTTT; cdr3_aa: CASSGSRTEAFF
j_call: TRBJ2-7; v_call: TRBV2; d_call: -; clone_size: -; cdr3_nt: TGTGCCAGCACGGGTCAAATTACCTACGAGCAGTACTTC; cdr3_aa: CASTGQITYEQYF
j_call: TRBJ1-1; v_call: TRBV5-1; d_call: -; clone_size: few; cdr3_nt: TGCGCCAGCAGCTATTTTGACAGGCCGAACACTGAAGCTTTCTTT; cdr3_aa: CASSYFDRPNTEAFF
j_call: TRBJ2-5; v_call: TRBV7-3; d_call: -; clone_size: -; cdr3_nt: TGTGCCAGCAGCCCCGGCCCGACGGAGACCCAGTACTTC; cdr3_aa: CASSPGPTETQYF
j_call: TRBJ1-6; v_call: TRBV14; d_call: -; clone_size: -; cdr3_nt: TGTGCCAGCAGCCAAGATCAGAGGTATACACCCCTCCACTTT; cdr3_aa: CASSQDQRYTPLHF